This T cell receptor beta chain stems from a study of OX40 agonist ivuxolimab in advanced cancers. As for the study in general: Patients were given ivuxolimab, an antibody that agonizes OX40 (CD134).

The CDR3 spans 15 residues. After removal of 8 bases from V and 5 bases from J, the junction contained 9 bases not matched to a gene. The germline gives CDR1 LNHNV, CDR2 YYDKDF (reference sequence). Measured with immunoSEQ multiplex PCR; TCRdb has only the in-frame clones, and not every one. The sample contains more than 55,000 clones, about 88% of which appear only once. As for this clone: The target antigen is unknown.

Study-level points and caveats: The 0.1-3.0 mg/kg partial responders had among the lowest clonal expansion.

The chain recombines TRBV15 with TRBJ1-4; 9 positions agree with TRBD1. This clonotype was obtained from an adult with an advanced solid tumor such as melanoma, head and neck, liver or kidney cancer. The sample consisted of CD4+ or CD8+ T cells sorted from blood, taken in a trial of the OX40 agonist ivuxolimab. The CDR3 here is CATGGGQGLNEKLFF. CDR3 nucleotides: TGTGCCACCGGAGGGGGACAGGGTCTCAATGAAAAACTGTTTTTT.